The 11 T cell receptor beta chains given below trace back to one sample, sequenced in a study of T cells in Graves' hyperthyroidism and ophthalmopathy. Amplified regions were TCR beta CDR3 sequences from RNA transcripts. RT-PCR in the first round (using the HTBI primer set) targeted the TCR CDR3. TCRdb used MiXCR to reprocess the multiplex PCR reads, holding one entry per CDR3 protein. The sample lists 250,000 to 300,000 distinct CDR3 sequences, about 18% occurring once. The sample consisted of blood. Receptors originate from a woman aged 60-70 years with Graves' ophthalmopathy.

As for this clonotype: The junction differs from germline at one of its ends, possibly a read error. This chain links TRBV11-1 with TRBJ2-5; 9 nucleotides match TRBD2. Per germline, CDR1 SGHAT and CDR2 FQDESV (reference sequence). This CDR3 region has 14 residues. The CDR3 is CASSSTSGQETRYF. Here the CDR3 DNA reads TGTGCCAGCAGCTCGACTAGCGGTCAAGAGACCCGGTACTTC. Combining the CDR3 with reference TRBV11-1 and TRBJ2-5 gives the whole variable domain EAEVAQSPRYKITEKSQAVAFWCDPISGHATLYWYRQILGQGPELLVQFQDESVVDDSQLPKDRFSAERLKGVDSTLKIQPAELGDSAMYLCASSSTSGQETRYFGPGTRLLVL.

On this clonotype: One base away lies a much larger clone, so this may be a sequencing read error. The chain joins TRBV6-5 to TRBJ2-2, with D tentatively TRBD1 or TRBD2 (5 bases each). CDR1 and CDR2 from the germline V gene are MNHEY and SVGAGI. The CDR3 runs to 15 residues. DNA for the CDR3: TGTGCCAGCAGTTATTGGTCAGGGCGGACCGGGGAGCTGCTTTTT. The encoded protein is CASSYWSGRTGELLF.

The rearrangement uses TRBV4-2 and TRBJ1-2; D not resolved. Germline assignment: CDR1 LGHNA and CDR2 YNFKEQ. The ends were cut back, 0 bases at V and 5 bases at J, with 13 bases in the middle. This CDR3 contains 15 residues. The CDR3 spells CASSQEAAPEYGYTF. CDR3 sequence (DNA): TGTGCCAGCAGCCAAGAGGCAGCACCTGAGTATGGCTACACCTTC.

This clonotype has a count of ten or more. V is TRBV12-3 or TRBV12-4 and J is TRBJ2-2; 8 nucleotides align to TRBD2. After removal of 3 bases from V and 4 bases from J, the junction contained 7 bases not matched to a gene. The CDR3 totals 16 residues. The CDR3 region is CASSFPAGVSTGELFF. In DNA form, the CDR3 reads TGTGCCAGCAGTTTTCCAGCGGGAGTGAGCACCGGGGAGCTGTTTTTT.

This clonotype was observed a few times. CDR3 coding DNA: TGTGCCAGCAGCTTAGTAAGTGGTGCTGAGACCCAGTACTTC. Protein: CASSLVSGAETQYF. This rearrangement joins TRBV13 to TRBJ2-5; no clear D. Trimming left V 1 base short and J 5 bases short, with 11 bases between. This CDR3 is 14 amino acids long. Germline V gene sequence: CDR1 PRHDT, CDR2 FYEKMQ (reference sequence).

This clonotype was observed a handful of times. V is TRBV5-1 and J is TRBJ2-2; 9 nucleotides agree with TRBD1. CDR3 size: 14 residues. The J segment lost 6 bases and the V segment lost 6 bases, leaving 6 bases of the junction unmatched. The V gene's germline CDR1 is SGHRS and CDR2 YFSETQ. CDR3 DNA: TGCGCCAGCACCGTGGACAGGGGCGCCGGGGAGCTGTTTTTT. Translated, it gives CASTVDRGAGELFF.

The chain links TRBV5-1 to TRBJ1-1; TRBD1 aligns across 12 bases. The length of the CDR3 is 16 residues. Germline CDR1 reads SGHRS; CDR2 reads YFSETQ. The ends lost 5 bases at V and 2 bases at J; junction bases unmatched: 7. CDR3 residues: CASRGDRGHINTEAFF. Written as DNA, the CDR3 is TGCGCCAGCAGGGGGGACAGGGGGCATATTAACACTGAAGCTTTCTTT. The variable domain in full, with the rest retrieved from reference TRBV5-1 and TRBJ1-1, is KAGVTQTPRYLIKTRGQQVTLSCSPISGHRSVSWYQQTPGQGLQFLFEYFSETQRNKGNFPGRFSGRQFSNSRSEMNVSTLELGDSALYLCASRGDRGHINTEAFFGQGTRLTVV.

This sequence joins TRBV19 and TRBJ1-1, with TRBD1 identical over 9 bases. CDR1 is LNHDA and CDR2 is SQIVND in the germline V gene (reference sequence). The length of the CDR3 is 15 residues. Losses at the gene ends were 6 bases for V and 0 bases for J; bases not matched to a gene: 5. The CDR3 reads CASSLRTGVNTEAFF. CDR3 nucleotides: TGTGCCAGTAGCCTAAGGACAGGGGTGAACACTGAAGCTTTCTTT.

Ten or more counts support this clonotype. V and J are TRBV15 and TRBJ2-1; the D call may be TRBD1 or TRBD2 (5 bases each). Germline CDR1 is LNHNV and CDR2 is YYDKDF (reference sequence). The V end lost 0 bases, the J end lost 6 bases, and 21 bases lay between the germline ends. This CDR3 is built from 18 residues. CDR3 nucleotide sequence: TGTGCCACCAGCAGAGATGGGAGCCAGCCATGGGGCCTCAATGAGCAGTTCTTC. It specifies CATSRDGSQPWGLNEQFF.

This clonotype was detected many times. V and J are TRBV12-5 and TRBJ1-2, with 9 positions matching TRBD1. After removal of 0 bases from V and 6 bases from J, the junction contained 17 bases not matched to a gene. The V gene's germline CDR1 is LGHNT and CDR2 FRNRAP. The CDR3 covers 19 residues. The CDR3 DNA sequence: TGTGCTAGTGGTTTGGTACTGGCTAGAACCGGGACAGGGAAGAATGGCTACACCTTC. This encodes CASGLVLARTGTGKNGYTF.

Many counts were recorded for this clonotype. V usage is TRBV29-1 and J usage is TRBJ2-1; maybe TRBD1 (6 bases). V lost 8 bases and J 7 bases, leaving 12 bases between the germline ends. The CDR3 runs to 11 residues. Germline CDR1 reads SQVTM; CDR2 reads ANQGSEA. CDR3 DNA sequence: TGCAGCTCTACACAGGGAAATGAGCAGTTCTTC. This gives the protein CSSTQGNEQFF.